The 13 T cell receptor beta chains listed next were all sequenced from one sample in a study of control samples from healthy donors and cancer patients. TCRdb keeps only in-frame clones here, not all; method: immunoSEQ multiplex PCR. Altogether just over 150,000 clones are present, roughly 94% being singletons, with the ten largest covering about 8.5%. The sequenced sample was blood. The receptors here all came from a woman aged 40 to 50 in good health.

This sequence joins TRBV18 and TRBJ2-7, with TRBD1 matching 9 bases. CDR1 is KGHSH and CDR2 is LQKENI in the germline V gene. J gave up 0 bases and V 3 bases, and 3 bases lay outside the gene matches. This CDR3 comprises 15 residues. CDR3 protein: CASSPGQGVSYEQYF. CDR3 DNA sequence: TGTGCCAGCTCACCGGGACAGGGTGTCTCCTACGAGCAGTACTTC.

V usage is TRBV6-5 and J usage is TRBJ2-7, with 8 bases matching TRBD1. Germline values: CDR1 MNHEY, CDR2 SVGAGI. The CDR3 totals 15 residues. The J segment lost 2 bases and the V segment lost 2 bases, leaving 5 bases of the junction unmatched. CDR3 bases: TGTGCCAGCAGTTACCCGACGACAGGGGCCTACGAGCAGTACTTC. Translating it yields CASSYPTTGAYEQYF.

The rearrangement joins TRBV12-3 or TRBV12-4 to TRBJ2-7; D is ambiguous. The V gene lost 3 bases and the J gene lost 1 base, with 7 bases spanning the gap. The CDR3 runs to 13 residues. The CDR3 spells CASSFGISYEQYF. CDR3 coding DNA: TGTGCCAGCAGTTTTGGGATATCCTACGAGCAGTACTTC.

The chain is built from TRBV4-1 and TRBJ1-5; 7 positions agree with TRBD1. V lost 3 bases and J lost 7; bases outside the gene matches: 12. Germline CDR1 and CDR2: MGHRA and YSYEKL. The CDR3 consists of 16 residues. The CDR3 nucleotides are TGCGCCAGCAGCCAGGGGCTTGACAGGGAATACCAGCCCCAGCATTTT. This encodes CASSQGLDREYQPQHF.

This chain joins TRBV6-5 and TRBJ1-1; TRBD1 matches at 9 bases. V shed 5 bases and J 6 bases; nucleotides not matched to a gene: 10. Per germline, CDR1 MNHEY and CDR2 SVGAGI. The CDR3 has 15 amino acids. CDR3 in DNA: TGTGCCAGCAGTCGGAGCGGACAGGGGTTCGCTGAAGCTTTCTTT. This encodes CASSRSGQGFAEAFF.

DNA of the CDR3: TGTGCCTGGAAAAAAAGCGGGGAGCAGTTCTTC. It codes for CAWKKSGEQFF. The gene calls are TRBV30 and TRBJ2-1, with D perhaps TRBD2 (6 bases). Per the germline V gene, CDR1 is GTSNPN and CDR2 is SVGIG (reference sequence). Trimming removed 4 bases from V and 10 bases from J, with 11 bases in between. The CDR3 has 11 amino acids.

The rearrangement uses TRBV9 and TRBJ2-4; D assignment may be TRBD1 or TRBD2 (6 bases each). This CDR3 comprises 16 residues. Germline V gives CDR1 SGDLS, CDR2 YYNGEE. V was cut by 0 bases and J by 2 bases, with 12 bases left in between. The CDR3 is CASSVATGRTKNIQYF. The CDR3 nucleotides read TGTGCCAGCAGCGTAGCTACAGGGAGGACCAAAAACATTCAGTACTTC.

The chain has TRBV9 and TRBJ2-1, with D possibly being TRBD1 (6 bases). Germline CDR1 and CDR2: SGDLS and YYNGEE. The CDR3 covers 17 residues. Deletions cut 3 bases from V and 4 bases from J, with 20 bases between. In DNA, the CDR3 is TGTGCCAGCAGCGCCCCCTGGGAGCTTAGGGGGTACAATGAGCAGTTCTTC. This translates into CASSAPWELRGYNEQFF.

V and J are TRBV3-1 (or the pseudogene TRBV3-2) and TRBJ1-4; possible D gene TRBD1, 6 bases. The CDR3 has 17 amino acids. Germline values: CDR1 LGHDT, CDR2 YNNKEL (reference sequence). Trimming cost V 2 bases and J 2 bases, with 15 bases left between them. CDR3 in DNA: TGTGCCAGCAGCCAATCTACAACAGGGTCTACTAATGAAAAACTGTTTTTT. Its translation: CASSQSTTGSTNEKLFF.

The chain links TRBV3-1 (or the pseudogene TRBV3-2) to TRBJ1-6; D might be TRBD1 (6 bases). The V end lost 4 bases, the J end lost 7 bases, and 20 bases lay between the germline ends. CDR1 is LGHDT and CDR2 is YNNKEL in the germline V gene (reference sequence). CDR3 size: 17 residues. As DNA, the CDR3 is TGTGCCAGCAGCCGGGAGGTAGCGGGGGCCCGGAATTCACCCCTCCACTTT. Translated: CASSREVAGARNSPLHF.

V usage is TRBV7-9 and J usage is TRBJ2-1; no firm D call. The CDR3 sequence is 11 residues long. The V end was cut by 4 bases, the J end by 10 bases, with 8 bases between. Per the germline V gene, CDR1 is SEHNR and CDR2 is FQNEAQ (reference sequence). The CDR3 loop reads CASSSTREQFF. CDR3 nucleotide sequence: TGTGCCAGCAGCTCGACGCGCGAGCAGTTCTTC.

This chain links TRBV6-2 or TRBV6-3 with TRBJ1-5; 8 positions agree with TRBD1. The germline V gene encodes CDR1 MNHEY and CDR2 SVGEGT. V was clipped by 6 bases and J by 3 bases; unmatched bases: 10. There are 16 residues in the CDR3. This CDR3 reads CASSPQGAFDNQPQHF. The CDR3 coding sequence is TGTGCCAGCAGCCCTCAGGGGGCATTCGACAATCAGCCCCAGCATTTT.

The chain uses TRBV5-4 and TRBJ2-1; 8 bases fit TRBD2. Germline V CDR1 and CDR2: SGHNT, YYREEE (reference sequence). Losses at the gene ends were 4 bases for V and 0 bases for J; bases not matched to a gene: 3. This CDR3 region has 15 residues. The CDR3 protein is CASSRSGGSYNEQFF. The CDR3 DNA is TGTGCCAGCAGCCGGAGCGGGGGCTCCTACAATGAGCAGTTCTTC.